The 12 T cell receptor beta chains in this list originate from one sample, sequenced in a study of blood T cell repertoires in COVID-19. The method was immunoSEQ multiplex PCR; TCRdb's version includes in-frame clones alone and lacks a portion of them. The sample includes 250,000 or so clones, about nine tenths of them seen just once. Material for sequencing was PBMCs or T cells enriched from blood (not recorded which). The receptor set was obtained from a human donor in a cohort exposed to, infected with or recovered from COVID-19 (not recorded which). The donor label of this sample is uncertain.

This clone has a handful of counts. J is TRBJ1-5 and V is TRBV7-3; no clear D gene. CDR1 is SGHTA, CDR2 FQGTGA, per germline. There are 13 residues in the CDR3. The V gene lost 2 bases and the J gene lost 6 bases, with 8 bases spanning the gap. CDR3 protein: CASSLFRGQPQHF. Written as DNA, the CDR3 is TGTGCCAGCAGCTTATTCCGGGGTCAGCCCCAGCATTTT.

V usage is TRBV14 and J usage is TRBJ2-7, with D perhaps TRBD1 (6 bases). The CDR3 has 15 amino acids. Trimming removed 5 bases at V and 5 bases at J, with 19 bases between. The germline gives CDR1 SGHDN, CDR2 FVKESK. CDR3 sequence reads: CASSVSEAGVNEQYF. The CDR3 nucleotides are TGTGCCAGCAGCGTAAGTGAGGCAGGGGTTAACGAGCAGTACTTC. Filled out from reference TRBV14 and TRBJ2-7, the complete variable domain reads EAGVTQFPSHSVIEKGQTVTLRCDPISGHDNLYWYRRVMGKEIKFLLHFVKESKQDESGMPNNRFLAERTGGTYSTLKVQPAELEDSGVYFCASSVSEAGVNEQYFGPGTRLTVT.

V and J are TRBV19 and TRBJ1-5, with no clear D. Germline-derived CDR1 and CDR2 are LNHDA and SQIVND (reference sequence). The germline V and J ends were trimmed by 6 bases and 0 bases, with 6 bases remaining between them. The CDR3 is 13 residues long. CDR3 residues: CASSRDSNQPQHF. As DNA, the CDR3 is TGTGCCAGTAGCCGGGATAGCAATCAGCCCCAGCATTTT.

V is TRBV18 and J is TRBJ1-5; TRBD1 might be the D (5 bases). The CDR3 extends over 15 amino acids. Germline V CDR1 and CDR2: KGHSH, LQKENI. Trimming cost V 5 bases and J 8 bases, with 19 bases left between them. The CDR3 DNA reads TGTGCCAGCTCAGCGGCGGGGGGGTTTAAGGAGCCCCAGCATTTT. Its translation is CASSAAGGFKEPQHF.

Here the CDR3 reads CASSPAAGGGNEQFF. The CDR3 nucleotides read TGTGCCAGCAGCCCCGCGGCGGGGGGCGGTAATGAGCAGTTCTTC. The chain employs TRBV7-9 and TRBJ2-1; TRBD2 aligns across 8 bases. The V and J ends lost 5 bases and 7 bases, in that order; junction bases with no gene match: 10. Germline lookup yields CDR1 SEHNR and CDR2 FQNEAQ (reference sequence). The length of the CDR3 is 15 residues. The whole variable domain, remainder taken from reference TRBV7-9 and TRBJ2-1, is DTGVSQNPRHKITKRGQNVTFRCDPISEHNRLYWYRQTLGQGPEFLTYFQNEAQLEKSRLLSDRFSAERPKGSFSTLEIQRTEQGDSAMYLCASSPAAGGGNEQFFGPGTRLTVL.

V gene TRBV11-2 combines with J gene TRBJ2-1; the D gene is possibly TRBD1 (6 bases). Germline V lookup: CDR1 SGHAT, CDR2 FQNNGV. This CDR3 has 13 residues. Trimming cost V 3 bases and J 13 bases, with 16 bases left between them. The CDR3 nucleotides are TGTGCCAGCAGCTTTGCGGCGTGGGACACCCAGTTCTTC. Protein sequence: CASSFAAWDTQFF.

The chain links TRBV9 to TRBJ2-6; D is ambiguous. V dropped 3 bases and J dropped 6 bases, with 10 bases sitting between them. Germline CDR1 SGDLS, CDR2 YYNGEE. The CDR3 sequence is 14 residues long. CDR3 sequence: CASSASLEANVLTF. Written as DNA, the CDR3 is TGTGCCAGCAGCGCCTCACTTGAGGCCAACGTCCTGACTTTC. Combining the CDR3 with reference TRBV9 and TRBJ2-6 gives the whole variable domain DSGVTQTPKHLITATGQRVTLRCSPRSGDLSVYWYQQSLDQGLQFLIQYYNGEERAKGNILERFSAQQFPDLHSELNLSSLELGDSALYFCASSASLEANVLTFGAGSRLTVL.

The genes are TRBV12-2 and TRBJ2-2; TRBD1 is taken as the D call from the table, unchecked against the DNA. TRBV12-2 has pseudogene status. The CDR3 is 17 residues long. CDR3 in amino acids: CASRLPTRTGGPGELFF. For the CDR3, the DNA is TGTGCAAGTCGCTTACCCACTCGGACAGGGGGTCCCGGGGAGCTGTTTTTT.

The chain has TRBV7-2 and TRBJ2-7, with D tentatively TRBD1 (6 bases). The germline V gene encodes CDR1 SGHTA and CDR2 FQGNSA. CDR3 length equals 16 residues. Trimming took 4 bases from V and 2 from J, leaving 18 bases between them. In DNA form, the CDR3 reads TGTGCCAGCAGCTATAATTCCCGGACAGCAACCTACGAGCAGTACTTC. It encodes CASSYNSRTATYEQYF.

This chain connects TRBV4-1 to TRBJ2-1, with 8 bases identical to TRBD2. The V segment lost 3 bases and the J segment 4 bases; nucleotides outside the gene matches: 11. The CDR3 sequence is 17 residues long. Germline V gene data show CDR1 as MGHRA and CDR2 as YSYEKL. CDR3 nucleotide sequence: TGCGCCAGCAGCCAGGAGGATAGCGGGGCGACTTACAATGAGCAGTTCTTC. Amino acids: CASSQEDSGATYNEQFF.

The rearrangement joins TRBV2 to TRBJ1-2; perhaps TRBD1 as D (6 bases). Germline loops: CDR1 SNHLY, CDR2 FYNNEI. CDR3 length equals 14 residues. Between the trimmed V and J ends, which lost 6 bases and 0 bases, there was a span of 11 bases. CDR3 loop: CASRGGLSNYGYTF. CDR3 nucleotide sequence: TGTGCCAGCAGGGGGGGGCTCTCTAACTATGGCTACACCTTC.

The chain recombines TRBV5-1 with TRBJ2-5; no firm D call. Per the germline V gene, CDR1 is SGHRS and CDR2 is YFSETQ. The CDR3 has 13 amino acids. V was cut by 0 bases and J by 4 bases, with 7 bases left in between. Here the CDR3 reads CASSLGLGETQYF. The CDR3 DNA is TGCGCCAGCAGCTTGGGACTGGGAGAGACCCAGTACTTC.